This passage covers 16 T cell receptor beta chains from one sample sequenced in a study of CD8 T cells in ankylosing spondylitis. TCRdb used MiXCR to reprocess the 5' RACE reads, holding one entry per CDR3 protein. Here the sample spans over 150,000 distinct CDR3 sequences, roughly 13% being singletons. The sequencing sample was made of blood, either unsorted or a sorted T cell fraction (not recorded which). Every receptor here comes from a male donor with ankylosing spondylitis or in good health (not recorded which).

The chain couples TRBV5-1 to TRBJ2-1; TRBD2 matches at 11 bases. Germline V gene sequence: CDR1 SGHRS, CDR2 YFSETQ. V shed 6 bases, J shed 6 bases, and the junction held 5 bases outside the gene matches. This CDR3 spans 14 amino acids. The CDR3 reads CASTLAGGPNEQFF. The CDR3 region has the DNA TGCGCCAGCACCTTAGCGGGGGGGCCCAATGAGCAGTTCTTC.

This clonotype showed up just a few times. The rearrangement uses TRBV27 and TRBJ2-1; 7 bases are a match to TRBD2. Trimming took 4 bases from V and 2 from J; bases not matched to a gene: 5. In germline, CDR1 is MNHEY, CDR2 SMNVEV (reference sequence). The CDR3 is made up of 15 amino acids. In nucleotides, the CDR3 is TGTGCCAGCAGTTCTAGAACTAGCGCCTACAATGAGCAGTTCTTC. It translates to CASSSRTSAYNEQFF.

V is TRBV5-1 and J is TRBJ2-3; the match to TRBD1 covers 8 bases. CDR3 length: 16 amino acids. After removal of 4 bases from V and 4 bases from J, the junction contained 11 bases not matched to a gene. CDR1 is SGHRS and CDR2 is YFSETQ in the germline V gene. The CDR3, as DNA: TGCGCCAGCAGCCCTCTACTGACAGGGGATGCAGATACGCAGTATTTT. Its translation is CASSPLLTGDADTQYF.

This chain joins TRBV5-6 and TRBJ1-1, with D possibly being TRBD1 (6 bases). The germline V and J ends were trimmed by 1 base and 1 base, with 8 bases remaining between them. The germline V gene encodes CDR1 SGHDT and CDR2 YYEEEE. The CDR3 covers 14 residues. The CDR3 spells CASSLTGKNTEAFF. DNA for the CDR3: TGTGCCAGCAGCTTGACAGGGAAGAACACTGAAGCTTTCTTT.

This chain connects TRBV21-1 to TRBJ1-2. TRBV21-1 is deemed a pseudogene. The CDR3 extends over 12 amino acids. CDR3 residues: CASSKGPIGYTF. The DNA of the CDR3 is TGTGCCAGCAGCAAAGGCCCAATTGGCTACACCTTC.

This rearrangement joins TRBV9 to TRBJ1-6; 7 bases fit TRBD1. This CDR3 contains 13 residues. The V and J ends lost 2 bases and 9 bases, in that order; junction bases with no gene match: 2. CDR1 is SGDLS, CDR2 YYNGEE, per germline. The CDR3 protein is CASSVTGSSPLHF. The CDR3 bases are TGTGCCAGCAGCGTGACAGGGAGTTCACCCCTCCACTTT.

This clonotype was counted between two and nine times. The chain uses TRBV6-5 and TRBJ2-3; no clear D gene. CDR3 length equals 15 residues. Germline V lookup: CDR1 MNHEY, CDR2 SVGAGI. V dropped 0 bases and J dropped 5 bases, with 12 bases sitting between them. The CDR3 reads CASSYSDSLGDTQYF. DNA of the CDR3: TGTGCCAGCAGTTACTCTGATAGCTTGGGAGATACGCAGTATTTT.

This clonotype was counted a few times. This chain joins TRBV20-1 and TRBJ2-1, with 7 positions matching TRBD1. Germline V gene lookup returns CDR1 DFQATT and CDR2 SNEGSKA (reference sequence). Trimming removed 2 bases from V and 0 bases from J; junction bases left unmatched: 4. CDR3 length: 15 residues. Written as DNA, the CDR3 is TGCAGTGCTAGACCACAGGGGTCCTCCTACAATGAGCAGTTCTTC. It translates to CSARPQGSSYNEQFF.

Only a few counts were recorded for this clonotype. V and J are TRBV18 and TRBJ1-4; D perhaps matches TRBD1 (5 bases). The CDR3 is 16 residues long. Germline lookup yields CDR1 KGHSH and CDR2 LQKENI. Trimming removed 4 bases from V and 5 bases from J, with 17 bases in between. The DNA for the CDR3 is TGTGCCAGCTCACTAAAGGGACGAGCCCCGAATGAAAAACTGTTTTTT. Its protein is CASSLKGRAPNEKLFF.

In its sample, this clonotype was seen a few times. The J gene is TRBJ2-5, the V gene TRBV9; D is perhaps TRBD2 (6 bases). The CDR3 spans 15 residues. Germline loops: CDR1 SGDLS, CDR2 YYNGEE. Trimming cost V 7 bases and J 4 bases, with 20 bases left between them. In DNA form, the CDR3 reads TGTGCCAGCGGAGGGGCTAGGACCGGGGGAGAGACCCAGTACTTC. This encodes CASGGARTGGETQYF.

This clonotype was picked up a small number of times. The rearrangement uses TRBV7-2 and TRBJ1-2; D unresolved. This CDR3 is built from 16 residues. The ends were cut back, 2 bases at V and 0 bases at J, with 13 bases in the middle. Germline assignment: CDR1 SGHTA and CDR2 FQGNSA. CDR3 sequence: CASSLNMVTPNYGYTF. The CDR3 nucleotides read TGTGCCAGCAGCTTAAACATGGTGACCCCTAACTATGGCTACACCTTC.

The chain employs TRBV5-6 and TRBJ2-5, with 8 bases that match TRBD1. Germline V CDR1 and CDR2: SGHDT, YYEEEE. With 3 bases clipped from V and 4 bases from J, the junction kept 8 bases outside the gene matches. CDR3 size: 15 residues. The CDR3 DNA reads TGTGCCAGCAGCTCGACAGGGGCGCTACGAGAGACCCAGTACTTC. It codes for CASSSTGALRETQYF.

V usage is TRBV29-1 and J usage is TRBJ2-1; 8 bases agree with TRBD2. Germline lookup yields CDR1 SQVTM and CDR2 ANQGSEA. The trim removed 0 bases at V and 7 bases at J, leaving 2 bases unmatched. The CDR3 length is 13 residues. CDR3: CSVEDRGGNEQFF. As DNA, the CDR3 is TGCAGCGTTGAAGATCGGGGGGGGAATGAGCAGTTCTTC.

The rearrangement links TRBV6-2 or TRBV6-3 to TRBJ2-1, with D perhaps matching TRBD2 (5 bases). V gave up 4 bases and J gave up 5 bases, with 30 bases separating them. This CDR3 comprises 20 residues. Germline V gene sequence: CDR1 MNHEY, CDR2 SVGEGT. DNA of the CDR3: TGTGCCAGCAGTTGGCTGGGCAGACTAATAAGTATGGACCCCCACAATGAGCAGTTCTTC. Amino acids: CASSWLGRLISMDPHNEQFF.

The V gene is TRBV19, the J gene TRBJ2-1, with 10 bases that match TRBD2. Germline CDR1 is LNHDA and CDR2 is SQIVND (reference sequence). The junction had 6 bases not matched to a gene; V was cut back by 9 bases and J by 4 bases. The CDR3 has 14 residues. CDR3 coding DNA: TGTGCCAGCCCTCAGCGGGAGGGGTACAATGAGCAGTTCTTC. This sequence encodes CASPQREGYNEQFF.

The chain is built from TRBV28 and TRBJ2-3, with 10 bases identical to TRBD1. Germline loops: CDR1 MDHEN, CDR2 SYDVKM. The CDR3 runs 18 residues. The trim removed 6 bases at V and 4 bases at J, leaving 16 bases unmatched. CDR3 amino acids: CASRAGTGVDLGPDTQYF. The CDR3 DNA sequence: TGTGCCAGCAGGGCCGGGACAGGGGTTGACTTGGGTCCAGATACGCAGTATTTT.